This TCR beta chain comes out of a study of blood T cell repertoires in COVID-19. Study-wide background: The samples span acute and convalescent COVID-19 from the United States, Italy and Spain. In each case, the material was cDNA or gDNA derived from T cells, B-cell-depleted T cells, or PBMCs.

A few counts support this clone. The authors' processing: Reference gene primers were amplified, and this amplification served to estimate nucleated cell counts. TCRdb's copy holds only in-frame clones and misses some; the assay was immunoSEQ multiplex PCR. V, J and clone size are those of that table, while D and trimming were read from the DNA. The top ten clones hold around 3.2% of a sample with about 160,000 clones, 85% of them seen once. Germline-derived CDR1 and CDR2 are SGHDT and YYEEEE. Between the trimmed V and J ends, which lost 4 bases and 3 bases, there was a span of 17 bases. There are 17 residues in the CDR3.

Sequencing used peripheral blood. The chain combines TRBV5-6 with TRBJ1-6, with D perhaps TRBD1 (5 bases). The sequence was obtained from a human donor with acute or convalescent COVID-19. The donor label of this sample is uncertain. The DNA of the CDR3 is TGTGCCAGCAGCCTAGGGACTGTAGCCCGCTATAATTCACCCCTCCACTTT. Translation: CASSLGTVARYNSPLHF.